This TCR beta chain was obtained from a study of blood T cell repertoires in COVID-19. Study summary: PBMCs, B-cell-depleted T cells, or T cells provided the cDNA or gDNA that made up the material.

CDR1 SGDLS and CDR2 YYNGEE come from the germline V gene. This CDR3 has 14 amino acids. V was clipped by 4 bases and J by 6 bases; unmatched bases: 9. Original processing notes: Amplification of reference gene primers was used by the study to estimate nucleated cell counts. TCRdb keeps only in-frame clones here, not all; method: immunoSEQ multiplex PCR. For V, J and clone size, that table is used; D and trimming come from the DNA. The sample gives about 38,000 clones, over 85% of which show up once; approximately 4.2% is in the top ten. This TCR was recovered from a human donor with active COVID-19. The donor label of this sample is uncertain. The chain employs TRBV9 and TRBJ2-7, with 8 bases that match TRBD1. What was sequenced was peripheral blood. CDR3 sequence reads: CASSSRTGGGEQYF. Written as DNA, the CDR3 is TGTGCCAGCAGCTCGCGAACAGGGGGTGGCGAGCAGTACTTC.